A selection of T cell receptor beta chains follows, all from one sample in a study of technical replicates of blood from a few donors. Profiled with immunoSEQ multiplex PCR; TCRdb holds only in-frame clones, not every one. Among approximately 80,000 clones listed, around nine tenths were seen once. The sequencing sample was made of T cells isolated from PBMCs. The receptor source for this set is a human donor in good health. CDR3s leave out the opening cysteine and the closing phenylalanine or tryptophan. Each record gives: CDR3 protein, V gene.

CDR3aa: ASREGASETQY
v_gene: TRBV27

CDR3aa: ASSLGAGQPQH
v_gene: TRBV7-9

CDR3aa: ASSLGPGEGYEQY
v_gene: TRBV7-9

CDR3aa: ASSVAPQVYRPQH
v_gene: TRBV9

CDR3aa: ASSPPGTGYNEQF
v_gene: TRBV11-3

CDR3aa: ASSQETATRETQY
v_gene: TRBV4-2

CDR3aa: AWSPGTTYEQY
v_gene: TRBV30

CDR3aa: ASSLGQGAYTEAF
v_gene: TRBV5-6

CDR3aa: ASSSRQATNEKLF
v_gene: TRBV7-2

CDR3aa: SVEDPTGSYEQY
v_gene: TRBV29-1

CDR3aa: ASSRQTTGELF
v_gene: TRBV6-5

CDR3aa: ASSSYTGESYEQY
v_gene: TRBV19

CDR3aa: ASSEVASSGNTIY
v_gene: TRBV11-3

CDR3aa: ASSHSIAGEYNEQF
v_gene: TRBV9

CDR3aa: ASSEAGGGSEQF
v_gene: TRBV6-1

CDR3aa: ASSWRQSNQPQH
v_gene: TRBV27

CDR3aa: ASSLARTSGITSEQF
v_gene: TRBV4-2

CDR3aa: ASSTLTDTGELF
v_gene: TRBV2

CDR3aa: ASSSLDRADSSYEQY
v_gene: TRBV7-9

CDR3aa: ASSEADRGYGYT
v_gene: TRBV6-1

CDR3aa: ASGQGLSEQF
v_gene: TRBV6-1